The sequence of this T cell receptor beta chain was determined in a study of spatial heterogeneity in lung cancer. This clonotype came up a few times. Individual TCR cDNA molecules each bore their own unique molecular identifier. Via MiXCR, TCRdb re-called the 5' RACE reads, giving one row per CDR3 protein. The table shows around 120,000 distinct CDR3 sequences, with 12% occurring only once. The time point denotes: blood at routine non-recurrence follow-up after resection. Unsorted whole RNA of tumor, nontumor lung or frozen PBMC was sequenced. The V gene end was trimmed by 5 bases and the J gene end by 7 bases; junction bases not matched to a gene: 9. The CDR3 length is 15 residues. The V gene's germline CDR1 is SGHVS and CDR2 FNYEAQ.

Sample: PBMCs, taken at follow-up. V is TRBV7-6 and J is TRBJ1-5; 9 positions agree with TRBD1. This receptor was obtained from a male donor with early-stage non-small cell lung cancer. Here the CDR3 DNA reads TGTGCCAGCAGCCCCAGGGGGACAGGGTTCCAGCCCCAGCATTTT. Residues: CASSPRGTGFQPQHF. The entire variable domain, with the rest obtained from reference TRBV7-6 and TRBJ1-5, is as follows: GAGVSQSPRYKVTKRGQDVALRCDPISGHVSLYWYRQALGQGPEFLTYFNYEAQQDKSGLPNDRFSAERPEGSISTLTIQRTEQRDSAMYRCASSPRGTGFQPQHFGDGTRLSIL.